These 27 T cell receptor beta chains originate from one sample sequenced in a study of T cell responses to AZD1222 COVID-19 vaccine. Assay used: immunoSEQ multiplex PCR; TCRdb lists only in-frame clones, some missing. The sample has 150,000 or so clones, about 92% seen once. The sample was peripheral blood, taken on day 0 of AZD1222 vaccination. The receptors were sampled from an adult in good health.

The chain joins TRBV19 to TRBJ2-3; 9 positions agree with TRBD1. This CDR3 comprises 14 residues. With V trimmed by 10 bases and J by 4 bases, 9 bases remained unmatched. CDR1 is LNHDA, CDR2 SQIVND, per germline (reference sequence). The CDR3 DNA follows: TGTGCCACCTCGGACAGGGGAGGCGCAGATACGCAGTATTTT. Residues: CATSDRGGADTQYF.

The chain employs TRBV9 and TRBJ2-1; 7 bases align to TRBD2. CDR1 and CDR2 from the germline V gene are SGDLS and YYNGEE. V lost 0 bases to trimming and J lost 0 bases; unmatched junction nucleotides: 3. The CDR3 is 16 amino acids. In nucleotides, the CDR3 is TGTGCCAGCAGCGTAGTCGGGGGGATCTCCTACAATGAGCAGTTCTTC. Residues: CASSVVGGISYNEQFF. The complete variable domain, with remaining parts taken from reference TRBV9 and TRBJ2-1, reads DSGVTQTPKHLITATGQRVTLRCSPRSGDLSVYWYQQSLDQGLQFLIQYYNGEERAKGNILERFSAQQFPDLHSELNLSSLELGDSALYFCASSVVGGISYNEQFFGPGTRLTVL.

This clone came up once. This chain uses TRBV20-1 with TRBJ2-5; no clear D gene. In germline, CDR1 is DFQATT, CDR2 SNEGSKA (reference sequence). Between the trimmed V and J ends, which lost 5 bases and 3 bases, there was a span of 4 bases. The CDR3 consists of 10 residues. The CDR3 DNA sequence: TGCAGTGCTTCCGAAGAGACCCAGTACTTC. The encoded protein is CSASEETQYF.

In this sample, this clone turned up once. The chain combines TRBV7-9 with TRBJ2-5; D possibly corresponds to TRBD1 (6 bases). Trimming took off 2 bases at V and 5 bases at J, with 9 bases between the two ends. The CDR3 contains 13 residues. Germline CDR1 and CDR2: SEHNR and FQNEAQ (reference sequence). Written as DNA, the CDR3 is TGTGCCAGCAGCTTACAGGGGTTGGAGACCCAGTACTTC. Translating gives CASSLQGLETQYF.

CDR3 in DNA: TGTGCCAGCAGCCCCGGGACTAACTCCTACGAGCAGTACTTC. It specifies CASSPGTNSYEQYF. The chain uses TRBV3-1 (or the pseudogene TRBV3-2) and TRBJ2-7, with 7 bases aligning to TRBD2. After removal of 4 bases from V and 0 bases from J, the junction contained 3 bases not matched to a gene. The CDR3 has 14 residues. Germline-derived CDR1 and CDR2 are LGHDT and YNNKEL (reference sequence).

The gene calls are TRBV19 and TRBJ2-5; 7 bases line up with TRBD2. This CDR3 is 15 amino acids long. V dropped 10 bases and J dropped 5; count of bases not matched to a gene: 16. Germline assignment: CDR1 LNHDA and CDR2 SQIVND (reference sequence). The CDR3 DNA reads as TGTGCCACCACGTCCGGGGGGACCGGCCGGGAGACCCAGTACTTC. Translation gives CATTSGGTGRETQYF.

The CDR3 here is CASSKEVWGLAGVETQYF. CDR3 in DNA: TGTGCCAGCAGCAAAGAGGTATGGGGACTAGCGGGAGTGGAGACCCAGTACTTC. The V and J genes are TRBV21-1 and TRBJ2-5; TRBD2, the table's D call, lacks a check against the DNA. TRBV21-1 is deemed a pseudogene. This CDR3 is 18 amino acids long.

J is TRBJ1-1 and V is TRBV2; D is uncertain. CDR3 length equals 14 residues. V shed 4 bases and J shed 6 bases, with 15 bases lying between them. The germline gives CDR1 SNHLY, CDR2 FYNNEI. CDR3 sequence reads: CASSGQGTFAEAFF. CDR3 in DNA: TGTGCCAGCAGTGGACAAGGAACTTTCGCTGAAGCTTTCTTT.

CDR3 residues: CASSIGGTNQPQHF. The CDR3 DNA follows: TGTGCCAGTAGTATTGGAGGGACCAATCAGCCCCAGCATTTT. The chain employs TRBV19 and TRBJ1-5; possible D gene TRBD1, 5 bases. The CDR3 spans 14 residues. Germline CDR1 reads LNHDA; CDR2 reads SQIVND (reference sequence). The V end lost 3 bases, the J end lost 3 bases, and 9 bases lay between the germline ends. The entire variable domain, with the rest obtained from reference TRBV19 and TRBJ1-5, is as follows: DGGITQSPKYLFRKEGQNVTLSCEQNLNHDAMYWYRQDPGQGLRLIYYSQIVNDFQKGDIAEGYSVSREKKESFPLTVTSAQKNPTAFYLCASSIGGTNQPQHFGDGTRLSIL.

The chain joins TRBV7-9 to TRBJ1-4; 9 bases are a match to TRBD1. J lost 3 bases, V lost 6 bases, and 14 bases had no gene match. This CDR3 contains 18 residues. Germline loops: CDR1 SEHNR, CDR2 FQNEAQ (reference sequence). The CDR3 sequence: CASSFPPGQGMANEKLFF. CDR3 nucleotides: TGTGCCAGCAGTTTTCCCCCGGGACAGGGTATGGCTAATGAAAAACTGTTTTTT.

The rearrangement uses TRBV10-3 and TRBJ2-6; possibly TRBD1 or TRBD2 for D (6 bases each). Germline CDR1 ENHRY, CDR2 SYGVKD. Trimming left V 6 bases short and J 0 bases short, with 12 bases between. CDR3 length: 16 amino acids. The CDR3 coding sequence is TGTGCCATCAGCGGAAGGGGGGACTCTGGGGCCAACGTCCTGACTTTC. Its protein is CAISGRGDSGANVLTF.

V and J are TRBV7-2 and TRBJ1-2; 8 bases are shared with TRBD1. This CDR3 contains 15 residues. The V gene's germline CDR1 is SGHTA and CDR2 FQGNSA. The junction had 8 bases not matched to a gene; V was cut back by 4 bases and J by 4 bases. The CDR3 nucleotides are TGTGCCAGCAGCTACCCCAGGGGGCGGAGCTATGGCTACACCTTC. It codes for CASSYPRGRSYGYTF.

The CDR3 loop reads CASSSSGTGGLQQYF. The CDR3 nucleotides read TGTGCCAGCAGCTCCTCCGGAACAGGGGGTCTGCAGCAGTACTTC. The chain joins TRBV11-2 to TRBJ2-7; TRBD1 aligns across 8 bases. Germline CDR1 is SGHAT and CDR2 is FQNNGV. V trimming: 4 bases; J trimming: 8 bases; junction bases outside the gene matches: 13. This CDR3 is built from 15 residues.

The rearrangement joins TRBV27 to TRBJ2-7; D may be TRBD1 (6 bases). V was shortened by 2 bases and J by 3 bases, with 17 bases between the two germline ends. The CDR3 is made up of 16 amino acids. Per germline, CDR1 MNHEY and CDR2 SMNVEV (reference sequence). CDR3 amino acids: CASSLHQGLGYYEQYF. The DNA for the CDR3 is TGTGCCAGCAGTTTACATCAGGGGCTAGGCTACTACGAGCAGTACTTC.

The chain uses TRBV10-2 and TRBJ2-3; TRBD1 aligns across 7 bases. Unmatched junction bases numbered 18, after V lost 5 bases and J lost 1 base. The CDR3 length is 19 residues. Germline CDR1 reads WSHSY; CDR2 reads SAAADI. The CDR3 region has the DNA TGCGCCAGCAGTCTATCGGCCGACAGGGTAGCCCCCGGCACAGATACGCAGTATTTT. Translated, it gives CASSLSADRVAPGTDTQYF.

The J gene is TRBJ1-1, the V gene TRBV5-4; D possibly corresponds to TRBD1 (5 bases). Germline V gene lookup returns CDR1 SGHNT and CDR2 YYREEE (reference sequence). The CDR3 totals 14 residues. Trimming removed 0 bases from V and 1 base from J, with 7 bases in between. Here the CDR3 reads CASSLGRANTEAFF. The CDR3 DNA sequence: TGTGCCAGCAGCTTGGGCAGGGCGAACACTGAAGCTTTCTTT.

V usage is TRBV9 and J usage is TRBJ1-2; no definite D call. In germline, CDR1 is SGDLS, CDR2 YYNGEE. V was pared by 6 bases and J by 4 bases, with 16 bases between. The CDR3 sequence is 14 residues long. The CDR3: CASNPTTESYGYTF. DNA for the CDR3: TGTGCCAGCAACCCAACCACAGAAAGCTATGGCTACACCTTC.

This clone was counted a single time. Distinct nucleotide sequences in the sample also encode this CDR3. The chain combines TRBV6-2 or TRBV6-3 with TRBJ2-7; D call uncertain. Looked up from germline, CDR1 is MNHEY and CDR2 is SVGEGT. CDR3 size: 11 residues. The germline V and J ends were trimmed by 5 bases and 2 bases, with 4 bases remaining between them. CDR3 amino acids: CASSRTYEQYF. CDR3 coding DNA: TGTGCCAGCAGTCGAACCTACGAGCAGTACTTC.

The chain uses TRBV6-5 and TRBJ2-7, with 7 bases fitting TRBD1. The CDR3 is 14 amino acids. From germline, CDR1 is MNHEY and CDR2 SVGAGI. V lost 6 bases, J lost 2 bases, and 7 bases stayed unmatched. In DNA, the CDR3 is TGTGCCAGCAGGGCACAGGGGTCGCCCTACGAGCAGTACTTC. Residues: CASRAQGSPYEQYF.

The chain recombines TRBV19 with TRBJ1-6, with TRBD1 matching over 7 bases. CDR1 and CDR2 (germline): LNHDA, SQIVND (reference sequence). V trimming: 9 bases; J trimming: 5 bases; junction bases outside the gene matches: 7. This CDR3 has 14 residues. CDR3 loop: CASRPGQNNSPLHF. The CDR3 DNA reads TGTGCCAGCCGACCGGGACAGAATAATTCACCCCTCCACTTT.

V gene TRBV9 combines with J gene TRBJ2-7; perhaps TRBD1 as D (5 bases). V lost 2 bases to trimming and J lost 1 base, with 7 bases between them. The germline V gene has CDR1 SGDLS and CDR2 YYNGEE. The CDR3 is 13 residues long. CDR3 bases: TGTGCCAGCAGCGTGGACAATTCCTACGAGCAGTACTTC. It specifies CASSVDNSYEQYF.

The rearrangement links TRBV27 to TRBJ2-2; D remains ambiguous. Germline assignment: CDR1 MNHEY and CDR2 SMNVEV (reference sequence). Deletions cut 5 bases from V and 7 bases from J, with 14 bases between. CDR3 length: 14 amino acids. In nucleotides, the CDR3 is TGTGCCAGCAGTGTTTGGGCAAATCGCGGGGAGCTGTTTTTT. This codes for CASSVWANRGELFF.

The rearrangement joins TRBV6-5 to TRBJ1-5; TRBD1 agrees at 8 bases. In germline, CDR1 is MNHEY, CDR2 SVGAGI. The CDR3 has 15 residues. V was pared by 0 bases and J by 6 bases, with 4 bases of the junction left unmatched. CDR3 protein: CASSYSSGGVQPQHF. CDR3 nucleotides: TGTGCCAGCAGTTACTCGTCAGGGGGCGTTCAGCCCCAGCATTTT.

The chain is built from TRBV6-6 and TRBJ2-7; 8 positions match TRBD1. The CDR3 has 14 amino acids. Germline V gene lookup returns CDR1 MNHNY and CDR2 SVGAGI (reference sequence). J was trimmed by 4 bases and V by 5 bases; bases with no gene match: 7. This chain's CDR3 is CASSNAGQGYEQYF. The DNA of the CDR3 is TGTGCCAGCAGTAATGCCGGACAGGGATACGAGCAGTACTTC.

The rearrangement links TRBV30 to TRBJ1-6; D remains ambiguous. Germline CDR1 is GTSNPN and CDR2 is SVGIG (reference sequence). Trimming pared 1 base from V and 10 bases from J, leaving 11 bases between. CDR3 length: 13 residues. CDR3 protein: CAWSGMGGSPLHF. The CDR3 DNA reads TGTGCCTGGAGTGGCATGGGAGGGTCACCCCTCCACTTT. Supplemented by reference TRBV30 and TRBJ1-6, the full variable domain reads SQTIHQWPATLVQPVGSPLSLECTVEGTSNPNLYWYRQAAGRGLQLLFYSVGIGQISSEVPQNLSASRPQDRQFILSSKKLLLSDSGFYLCAWSGMGGSPLHFGNGTRLTVT.

The genes are TRBV11-2 and TRBJ2-1; D is tentatively TRBD1 or TRBD2 (5 bases each). Germline V CDR1 and CDR2: SGHAT, FQNNGV. This CDR3 has 15 residues. The V and J ends lost 5 bases and 5 bases respectively, with 16 bases between them. The CDR3 reads CASSPGATGDNEQFF. CDR3 DNA sequence: TGTGCCAGCAGCCCTGGGGCAACCGGGGACAATGAGCAGTTCTTC.

The J gene is TRBJ2-5, the V gene TRBV19; 12 bases fit TRBD2. Trimming at V came to 6 bases and at J to 10 bases, leaving 6 bases not matched to a gene. CDR1 LNHDA and CDR2 SQIVND come from the germline V gene (reference sequence). The CDR3 is made up of 13 amino acids. CDR3 residues: CASRTSGGQVQYF. In DNA, the CDR3 is TGTGCCAGTAGGACTAGCGGGGGCCAGGTCCAGTACTTC.